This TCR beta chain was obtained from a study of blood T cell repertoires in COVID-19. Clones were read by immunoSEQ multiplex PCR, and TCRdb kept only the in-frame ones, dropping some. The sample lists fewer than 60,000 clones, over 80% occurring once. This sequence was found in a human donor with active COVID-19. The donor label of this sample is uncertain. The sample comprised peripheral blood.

The CDR3 is CASSSSGNAGELFF. CDR3 DNA: TGCGCCAGCAGCTCAAGCGGGAATGCCGGGGAGCTGTTTTTT. The J gene is TRBJ2-2, the V gene TRBV5-1; TRBD2 agrees at 7 bases. This CDR3 comprises 14 residues. V lost 3 bases and J lost 6; bases outside the gene matches: 5. CDR1 is SGHRS and CDR2 is YFSETQ in the germline V gene.